The rows below give T cell receptor beta chains drawn from one sample of a study of blood T cells in healthy people across ages. TCRdb itself ran the 5' RACE reads through MiXCR, one entry per CDR3 protein. The top ten clones hold about 8% of a sample with roughly 1,700,000 distinct CDR3 sequences, about 28% of them seen once. Sequencing input: blood. The origin of the receptors is a woman younger than 45 in good health. Both conserved end residues are part of each CDR3. The order of the fields is CDR3 protein, D gene, V gene, J gene. A D gene is named only where the DNA matches it firmly.

CDR3: CASSQGRDPIREQYF
D: -
V: TRBV7-2
J: TRBJ2-4

CDR3: CASSLSGIETQYF
D: TRBD2
V: TRBV7-9
J: TRBJ2-5

CDR3: CASSLRTGYSTDTQYF
D: TRBD1
V: TRBV19
J: TRBJ2-3

CDR3: CASSSDSRGRKGYEQYF
D: TRBD1
V: TRBV12-3/TRBV12-4
J: TRBJ2-7

CDR3: CASRDVTSSYEQYF
D: -
V: TRBV2
J: TRBJ2-7

CDR3: CASRGLLGGYTF
D: -
V: TRBV12-3/TRBV12-4
J: TRBJ1-2

CDR3: CASSLAGAYEQYF
D: TRBD2
V: TRBV7-9
J: TRBJ2-7

CDR3: CASSVDSLDTQYF
D: -
V: TRBV9
J: TRBJ2-3

CDR3: CASSRWPSALEDRPQHF
D: -
V: TRBV7-3
J: TRBJ1-5

CDR3: CSVRASGEQFF
D: -
V: TRBV20-1
J: TRBJ2-1

CDR3: CASSYSTGRIYNEQFF
D: -
V: TRBV6-2/TRBV6-3
J: TRBJ2-1

CDR3: CATSTDRETQFF
D: TRBD1
V: TRBV15
J: TRBJ2-1

CDR3: CASSQVTDTQYF
D: -
V: TRBV3-1
J: TRBJ2-3

CDR3: CASNELAGGTYNEQYF
D: TRBD2
V: TRBV6-5
J: TRBJ2-5

CDR3: CASSSNRVGTGELFF
D: -
V: TRBV27
J: TRBJ2-2

CDR3: CASNRRLTGGDEQFF
D: -
V: TRBV5-1
J: TRBJ2-1

CDR3: CASTPRGNAKNIQYF
D: -
V: TRBV6-6
J: TRBJ2-4

CDR3: CASSLGNAGANVLTF
D: -
V: TRBV7-9
J: TRBJ2-6

CDR3: CSARGGASGSHEQFF
D: TRBD2
V: TRBV20-1
J: TRBJ2-1